This TCR beta chain was found in a study of PD-1 blockade in mismatch repair-deficient tumors. Study in general: Patients had roughly twelve mismatch repair-deficient cancer types, all previously treated and progressing.

Notes on the study in general: After pembrolizumab, tumor-resident clones rose rapidly, then generally contracted before radiologic responses.

CDR1 is MDHEN, CDR2 SYDVKM, per germline. CDR3 length: 14 residues. The J segment lost 3 bases and the V segment lost 2 bases, leaving 4 bases of the junction unmatched. Sequencing used immunoSEQ multiplex PCR; TCRdb keeps in-frame clones, though not all of them. This table has about 34,000 clones, less than 90% appearing once. Three pembrolizumab responders had their TCRs sequenced. This clone turned up a few times. The target antigen is unknown. The genes are TRBV28 and TRBJ2-7; 7 bases align to TRBD2. Sequencing was performed on PBMCs, taken less than 7 weeks after starting pembrolizumab. This TCR came from an adult with mismatch repair-deficient cancer. CDR3 nucleotide sequence: TGTGCCAGCAGTTTAGAGGCTAGCGGCTACGAGCAGTACTTC. It translates to CASSLEASGYEQYF. The complete variable domain, with remaining parts taken from reference TRBV28 and TRBJ2-7, reads DVKVTQSSRYLVKRTGEKVFLECVQDMDHENMFWYRQDPGLGLRLIYFSYDVKMKEKGDIPEGYSVSREKKERFSLILESASTNQTSMYLCASSLEASGYEQYFGPGTRLTVT.